One and the same sample provided the 14 T cell receptor beta chains below, sequenced in a study of blood T cell repertoires in COVID-19. Repertoires were generated with immunoSEQ multiplex PCR, while TCRdb's copy carries only in-frame clones and drops some. The profile shows almost 350,000 clones, approximately 89% of them singletons. Sequencing was performed on peripheral blood. The receptors originated from a woman aged 60-75 years with COVID-19, enrolled during active disease.

The chain is built from TRBV19 and TRBJ1-4, with unresolved D. Per germline, CDR1 LNHDA and CDR2 SQIVND (reference sequence). Trimming left V 6 bases short and J 0 bases short, with 8 bases between. The CDR3 is 14 amino acids. The CDR3 nucleotides are TGTGCCAGTAGCCCCGGTACAACTAATGAAAAACTGTTTTTT. It specifies CASSPGTTNEKLFF.

The rearrangement joins TRBV7-2 to TRBJ1-2; D unresolved. The V gene lost 1 base and the J gene lost 1 base, with 7 bases spanning the gap. The V gene's germline CDR1 is SGHTA and CDR2 FQGNSA. This CDR3 region has 14 residues. In DNA, the CDR3 is TGTGCCAGCAGCTTAGGGCAGGTTAACTATGGCTACACCTTC. It specifies CASSLGQVNYGYTF.

This sequence joins TRBV5-1 and TRBJ1-1, with 9 bases identical to TRBD1. Trimming removed 5 bases from V and 4 bases from J; junction bases left unmatched: 9. This CDR3 is built from 15 residues. CDR1 SGHRS and CDR2 YFSETQ come from the germline V gene. The chain's CDR3 is CASSSDRGSGTEAFF. CDR3 nucleotides: TGCGCCAGCAGTTCCGACAGGGGGAGTGGCACTGAAGCTTTCTTT.

V gene TRBV27 combines with J gene TRBJ2-1; no clear D. V lost 5 bases and J lost 6, with 5 bases in between. The CDR3 covers 11 residues. Looked up from germline, CDR1 is MNHEY and CDR2 is SMNVEV (reference sequence). The CDR3 sequence is CASSDSNEQFF. The CDR3 nucleotides are TGTGCCAGCAGTGACTCCAATGAGCAGTTCTTC.

The chain joins TRBV18 to TRBJ2-1; TRBD2 aligns across 7 bases. The V and J ends lost 3 bases and 7 bases, in that order; junction bases with no gene match: 6. Germline V gene sequence: CDR1 KGHSH, CDR2 LQKENI. The CDR3 is 14 residues long. CDR3 bases: TGTGCCAGCTCACCGGGGCTAGCGGAGAATGAGCAGTTCTTC. Amino acids: CASSPGLAENEQFF.

J is TRBJ2-5 and V is TRBV18; TRBD1 is a possible D gene (5 bases). Germline V CDR1 and CDR2: KGHSH, LQKENI. The CDR3 totals 13 residues. V lost 3 bases, J lost 2 bases, and 7 bases lay in between. The CDR3 region is CASSPGHQETQYF. CDR3 nucleotide sequence: TGTGCCAGCTCACCGGGGCATCAAGAGACCCAGTACTTC.

This chain links TRBV5-1 with TRBJ1-4; 8 positions agree with TRBD1. The V segment lost 6 bases and the J segment 5 bases; nucleotides outside the gene matches: 6. The CDR3 extends over 14 amino acids. Germline assignment: CDR1 SGHRS and CDR2 YFSETQ. The CDR3, as DNA: TGCGCCAGCACCTGGACAGGGCGAAATGAAAAACTGTTTTTT. Encoded protein: CASTWTGRNEKLFF.

This sequence joins TRBV5-1 and TRBJ2-3; 10 bases are shared with TRBD2. With V trimmed by 1 base and J by 2 bases, 10 bases remained unmatched. The germline V gene has CDR1 SGHRS and CDR2 YFSETQ. The CDR3 has 18 residues. The CDR3 is CASSLWSASGGSTDTQYF. CDR3 DNA: TGCGCCAGCAGCTTGTGGTCGGCTAGCGGGGGCTCCACAGATACGCAGTATTTT. Together with reference TRBV5-1 and TRBJ2-3, the CDR3 gives the full variable domain: KAGVTQTPRYLIKTRGQQVTLSCSPISGHRSVSWYQQTPGQGLQFLFEYFSETQRNKGNFPGRFSGRQFSNSRSEMNVSTLELGDSALYLCASSLWSASGGSTDTQYFGPGTRLTVL.

The chain combines TRBV5-1 with TRBJ2-2, with D perhaps TRBD1 (5 bases). V was trimmed by 2 bases and J by 3 bases, leaving 11 bases between them. In germline, CDR1 is SGHRS, CDR2 YFSETQ. The CDR3 contains 15 residues. CDR3 DNA sequence: TGCGCCAGCAGCTTCCGCAGGGTGGACACCGGGGAGCTGTTTTTT. This translates into CASSFRRVDTGELFF.

In this sample, this clone turned up once. The chain carries TRBV12-5 and TRBJ2-7; maybe TRBD2 (5 bases). CDR1 is LGHNT and CDR2 is FRNRAP in the germline V gene. The CDR3 contains 14 residues. Trimming took 6 bases from V and 2 from J, leaving 14 bases between them. DNA for the CDR3: TGTGCTAGTGGGCGGGCCGGGGTCCCCTACGAGCAGTACTTC. Its translation is CASGRAGVPYEQYF.

CDR3 DNA sequence: TGTGCCAGCTCACCCAAGGACAGGGAAGGTTGGCAGCCCCAGCATTTT. Protein: CASSPKDREGWQPQHF. V gene TRBV18 combines with J gene TRBJ1-5; 8 nucleotides agree with TRBD1. The CDR3 is made up of 16 amino acids. Per germline, CDR1 KGHSH and CDR2 LQKENI. V lost 3 bases to trimming and J lost 7 bases; unmatched junction nucleotides: 11.

The rearrangement uses TRBV7-3 and TRBJ1-3; a possible D gene is TRBD1 (5 bases). The CDR3 totals 14 residues. V lost 3 bases to trimming and J lost 5 bases, with 11 bases between them. Looked up from germline, CDR1 is SGHTA and CDR2 is FQGTGA. The CDR3 bases are TGTGCCAGCAGCTTCCTGACAGAGAGAAACACCATATATTTT. Amino acid sequence: CASSFLTERNTIYF.

The V call is TRBV21-1, the J call TRBJ1-4. TRBV21-1 is assigned pseudogene status. The length of the CDR3 is 15 residues. The CDR3 DNA reads as TGTGCCAGCAAAGCAGTAGGAGGTAAGAATGAAAAACTGTTTTTT. Amino acid sequence: CASKAVGGKNEKLFF.

J is TRBJ2-3 and V is TRBV6-2 or TRBV6-3, with 8 nucleotides matching TRBD2. V dropped 5 bases and J dropped 1; count of bases not matched to a gene: 5. The CDR3 consists of 15 residues. CDR1 and CDR2 (germline): MNHEY, SVGEGT. The CDR3 sequence: CASSPGGLGTDTQYF. Here the CDR3 DNA reads TGTGCCAGCAGTCCGGGGGGGTTAGGCACAGATACGCAGTATTTT.